A single sample gave rise to the 13 T cell receptor beta chains below, sequenced in a study of shared clonotypes between healthy human individuals. This table comes from immunoSEQ multiplex PCR, and its TCRdb copy is limited to in-frame clones, with some not included. The table lists 2 million to 3 million clones, 80% to 95% of them singletons. Sequenced input: naive CD4+ T cells from PBMCs. The subset here: CD45RA+ positively selected. The receptors come from a man aged 18-30 years in good health. Some clones in this sample may be carry-over from other donors' samples.

V usage is TRBV18 and J usage is TRBJ2-1, with D uncertain. Trimming took off 2 bases at V and 2 bases at J, with 7 bases between the two ends. Germline CDR1 KGHSH, CDR2 LQKENI. The CDR3 covers 14 residues. CDR3 sequence: CASSPGRTYNEQFF. The CDR3 DNA reads as TGTGCCAGCTCACCAGGACGGACCTACAATGAGCAGTTCTTC.

This chain links TRBV5-1 with TRBJ2-2; 8 bases align to TRBD1. Trimming cost V 8 bases and J 5 bases; bases outside gene matches: 11. Germline lookup yields CDR1 SGHRS and CDR2 YFSETQ. The CDR3 contains 15 residues. This chain's CDR3 is CARWTQGARTGELFF. In nucleotides, the CDR3 is TGCGCCAGATGGACTCAGGGGGCGCGAACCGGGGAGCTGTTTTTT.

V is TRBV28 and J is TRBJ1-2; no firm D call. With 4 bases removed from V and 4 bases from J, the gap between germline ends came to 13 bases. The CDR3 is 14 amino acids. Germline values: CDR1 MDHEN, CDR2 SYDVKM. DNA for the CDR3: TGTGCCAGCAGTTCAGGCTTCTCTATCTATGGCTACACCTTC. Translating gives CASSSGFSIYGYTF.

In nucleotides, the CDR3 is TGTGCCAGCAGCCCGGGCAAGGGGATGAACACTGAAGCTTTCTTT. The encoded protein is CASSPGKGMNTEAFF. This chain uses TRBV7-3 with TRBJ1-1; D is possibly TRBD1 (5 bases). The V end lost 5 bases, the J end lost 0 bases, and 13 bases lay between the germline ends. The CDR3 is 15 residues long. Germline V gene lookup returns CDR1 SGHTA and CDR2 FQGTGA.

The chain employs TRBV30 and TRBJ1-1; no definite D call. This CDR3 is 13 amino acids long. Germline CDR1 reads GTSNPN; CDR2 reads SVGIG (reference sequence). V lost 0 bases, J lost 1 base, and 6 bases lay in between. In nucleotides, the CDR3 is TGTGCCTGGAGTGTGTCAACGAACACTGAAGCTTTCTTT. Translated: CAWSVSTNTEAFF.

This sequence joins TRBV6-6 and TRBJ1-4, with D maybe TRBD1 (6 bases). Germline-derived CDR1 and CDR2 are MNHNY and SVGAGI (reference sequence). This CDR3 has 12 amino acids. Trimming shortened V by 5 bases and J by 5 bases, and 6 bases separated the two germline ends. In DNA form, the CDR3 reads TGTGCCAGCAGTGGACAGAATGAAAAACTGTTTTTT. This codes for CASSGQNEKLFF.

This clone has a single count. In DNA form, the CDR3 reads TGTGCCAGCAGCCCCTCCAGCGGGAGGGCCTCCACAGATACGCAGTATTTT. Protein: CASSPSSGRASTDTQYF. V usage is TRBV9 and J usage is TRBJ2-3; the match to TRBD2 covers 10 bases. Germline V gives CDR1 SGDLS, CDR2 YYNGEE. V trimming: 4 bases; J trimming: 2 bases; junction bases outside the gene matches: 10. There are 17 residues in the CDR3.

V usage is TRBV2 and J usage is TRBJ2-3, with D perhaps TRBD1 or TRBD2 (5 bases each). Germline CDR1 and CDR2: SNHLY and FYNNEI. V was cut by 3 bases and J by 9 bases, with 13 bases left in between. This CDR3 comprises 13 residues. The CDR3 loop is CASSDGLRGTQYF. The CDR3 DNA sequence: TGTGCCAGCAGTGATGGATTGAGGGGCACGCAGTATTTT. The full variable domain, its missing parts supplied by reference TRBV2 and TRBJ2-3, is EPEVTQTPSHQVTQMGQEVILRCVPISNHLYFYWYRQILGQKVEFLVSFYNNEISEKSEIFDDQFSVERPDGSNFTLKIRSTKLEDSAMYFCASSDGLRGTQYFGPGTRLTVL.

This chain links TRBV7-9 with TRBJ1-3; possible D gene TRBD1, 6 bases. This CDR3 region has 14 residues. The V end lost 3 bases, the J end lost 9 bases, and 15 bases lay between the germline ends. The V gene's germline CDR1 is SEHNR and CDR2 FQNEAQ (reference sequence). CDR3: CASSFGQSPGTIYF. In DNA, the CDR3 is TGTGCCAGCAGCTTCGGACAGTCCCCAGGCACCATATATTTT.

This sequence joins TRBV4-2 and TRBJ2-2; TRBD1 matches 10 bases. Germline V gene data show CDR1 as LGHNA and CDR2 as YNFKEQ. The CDR3 loop spans 17 amino acids. The junction had 9 bases not matched to a gene; V was cut back by 3 bases and J by 5 bases. This CDR3 reads CASSQDSGQGNTGELFF. The CDR3 DNA is TGTGCCAGCAGCCAGGACTCGGGACAGGGGAATACCGGGGAGCTGTTTTTT.

This chain joins TRBV5-6 and TRBJ2-1; the D is unclear. V lost 0 bases and J 3 bases, leaving 7 bases between the germline ends. The CDR3 has 14 residues. Germline V gene sequence: CDR1 SGHDT, CDR2 YYEEEE. CDR3 residues: CASSLESYYNEQFF. CDR3 nucleotides: TGTGCCAGCAGCTTGGAATCCTACTACAATGAGCAGTTCTTC.

The chain links TRBV7-3 to TRBJ2-3; D unclear. Germline V gives CDR1 SGHTA, CDR2 FQGTGA. CDR3 length: 14 residues. The ends were cut back, 3 bases at V and 2 bases at J, with 9 bases in the middle. The CDR3 loop reads CASSFSSPTDTQYF. CDR3 nucleotides: TGTGCCAGCAGCTTCTCTAGTCCCACAGATACGCAGTATTTT.

The chain links TRBV19 to TRBJ2-3; D perhaps matches TRBD1 (5 bases). Trimming took 8 bases from V and 1 from J, leaving 16 bases between them. The germline V gene encodes CDR1 LNHDA and CDR2 SQIVND (reference sequence). The CDR3 consists of 15 residues. In DNA, the CDR3 is TGTGCCAGTTCTGTTGGAACAGGCGGCACAGATACGCAGTATTTT. Protein: CASSVGTGGTDTQYF.